The sequence of this T cell receptor beta chain was determined in a study of blood T cell repertoires in COVID-19 (TCRdb year 2020). In the study overall: Samples from collaborators originated in the United States, Italy and Spain and spanned both the acute and convalescent phases of COVID-19. The repertoires were released in a freely available public database meant as a resource for research on the immune response to SARS-CoV-2. Where HLA class I and class II types were available, the types were taken from metadata supplied by the sample provider, not from assay-based typing. The prospective study material was composed of cDNA or gDNA derived from T cells, B-cell-depleted T cells, or PBMCs. Deeply sampled blood TCRbeta repertoires from subjects exposed to, actively infected with, or recovered from COVID-19 were included in the dataset. The sample metadata nearly always contained a de-identified subject ID, COVID-19 status, age in years and sex. Samples came from the ongoing ImmuneRACE study (first 160 participants) plus 1,254 subjects from 6 global collaborators. What the work shows at the level of the full study, not this receptor alone: How much clinical and demographic metadata was included differed by source and by participant, and the metadata was provided uncurated.

TCRbeta CDR3 regions were amplified from genomic DNA by means of the immunoSEQ Assay, a bias-controlled multiplex PCR. Per the source publication's procedure: The number of nucleated cells in each sample was estimated by amplification of reference gene primers within the assay. To quantify the absolute abundance of each unique TCRbeta CDR3 rearrangement, sequence reads were collapsed and filtered. For each sample, productive Simpson clonality was calculated as the square root of Simpson's diversity index over productive rearrangements. TCRdb's version of the immuneACCESS table is confined to in-frame rearrangements and falls short of the full clone set. An unresolved V gene accounts for under half of the shortfall where checked; the remainder is of unknown origin. That table supplies the V and J calls and clone size; D and trimming were determined from the DNA. For this sample there are approximately 280,000 clones; 75% to 85% appear just once. The top ten clones comprise 4.5% to 6% of the sample.

Each collaborating institution followed its own protocols to collect whole blood in K2EDTA tubes. For TCRbeta analysis, collaborators shipped samples as frozen whole blood, isolated PBMCs, or DNA extracted from either of those sample types. Notes on this clone: The antigen this receptor binds is unknown. No base-level quality is on record; no much larger clone is a single base apart.

The CDR3 runs 16 amino acids, cysteine and phenylalanine included. Left in the record is the CDR3 DNA by itself, 48 bases read in frame from the first base. CDR1 SNHLY and CDR2 FYNNEI are derived from the germline V gene. V loses 3 bases of germline sequence and J loses 6 bases, and the interval between the two ends is 15 bases. The sample consisted of peripheral blood. The chain is made from TRBV2 and TRBJ1-6, with the D gene uncertain. This TCR was recovered from a man aged 45-65 years with active or convalescent COVID-19. Read as DNA, the sequence is TGTGCCAGCAGTGAGAGAGCTTCCTCCGGTAATTCACCCCTCCACTTT. It specifies CASSERASSGNSPLHF.